This entry lists 28 T cell receptor beta chains sequenced from one sample in a study of shared clonotypes between healthy human individuals. Method: immunoSEQ multiplex PCR; TCRdb's copy keeps in-frame clones and lacks some. Of a few million clones in the sample, over 85% were seen once. The sequenced sample was naive CD4+ T cells from PBMCs. As to subset: CD45RA+ positively selected. The receptor source for this set is a man aged 18 to 30 in good health. Some clones in this sample may be carry-over from other donors' samples.

The chain uses TRBV4-1 and TRBJ2-4; D is uncertain. The germline V and J ends were trimmed by 2 bases and 0 bases, with 11 bases remaining between them. Germline CDR1 MGHRA, CDR2 YSYEKL. The CDR3 spans 16 residues. The CDR3 region has the DNA TGCGCCAGCAGCCAACCTCTCTCTGGAGCCAAAAACATTCAGTACTTC. It is translated as CASSQPLSGAKNIQYF.

The chain is built from TRBV10-3 and TRBJ2-1, with D tentatively TRBD2 (5 bases). The ends were cut back, 0 bases at V and 5 bases at J, with 11 bases in the middle. The CDR3 sequence is 15 residues long. Germline V gene data show CDR1 as ENHRY and CDR2 as SYGVKD. This CDR3 is CAISESYGMNNEQFF. The DNA of the CDR3 is TGTGCCATCAGTGAGTCTTACGGGATGAACAATGAGCAGTTCTTC.

Points on this clone: Other nucleotide sequences in the sample specify the same CDR3. The J gene is TRBJ2-1, the V gene TRBV7-2; D is perhaps TRBD2 (5 bases). The V end lost 6 bases, the J end lost 0 bases, and 12 bases lay between the germline ends. Per germline, CDR1 SGHTA and CDR2 FQGNSA. This CDR3 comprises 15 residues. CDR3 residues: CASRVSGSSYNEQFF. The CDR3 nucleotides are TGTGCCAGCAGGGTGAGCGGAAGCTCCTACAATGAGCAGTTCTTC.

V and J are TRBV28 and TRBJ1-2; 7 bases are shared with TRBD1. Losses at the gene ends were 6 bases for V and 8 bases for J; bases not matched to a gene: 6. Germline CDR1 MDHEN, CDR2 SYDVKM. The CDR3 loop spans 12 amino acids. The CDR3 region is CASSTGDRGYTF. The CDR3 DNA sequence: TGTGCCAGCAGCACAGGGGACCGCGGCTACACCTTC.

J is TRBJ1-1 and V is TRBV5-4; no clear D. Trimming removed 4 bases from V and 0 bases from J, with 19 bases in between. Per the germline V gene, CDR1 is SGHNT and CDR2 is YYREEE (reference sequence). CDR3 length: 17 residues. The CDR3 bases are TGTGCCAGCAGCGATCTTCGGCCAGGCCGCATGAACACTGAAGCTTTCTTT. It translates to CASSDLRPGRMNTEAFF.

The chain recombines TRBV18 with TRBJ2-7; 13 positions match TRBD2. The CDR3 is made up of 16 amino acids. Germline V lookup: CDR1 KGHSH, CDR2 LQKENI. The trim removed 1 base at V and 6 bases at J, leaving 6 bases unmatched. CDR3 amino acids: CASSPLGLAGDREQYF. For the CDR3, the DNA is TGTGCCAGCTCACCACTCGGACTAGCGGGAGATCGCGAGCAGTACTTC.

This clone was seen just once. This rearrangement joins TRBV5-6 to TRBJ2-1; 14 bases line up with TRBD2. The ends lost 1 base at V and 0 bases at J; junction bases unmatched: 6. Germline V gene lookup returns CDR1 SGHDT and CDR2 YYEEEE. The length of the CDR3 is 19 residues. The CDR3 is CASSLRLAGGKSSYNEQFF. CDR3 DNA sequence: TGTGCCAGCAGCTTGCGACTAGCGGGAGGGAAGAGCTCCTACAATGAGCAGTTCTTC.

This clone occurred once. The chain recombines TRBV11-2 with TRBJ1-1; D uncertain. The CDR3 covers 17 residues. Germline V lookup: CDR1 SGHAT, CDR2 FQNNGV. Trimming removed 5 bases at V and 1 base at J, with 20 bases between. The CDR3 reads CASSLSPTGGWNTEAFF. CDR3 nucleotides: TGTGCCAGCAGCCTATCCCCTACGGGTGGGTGGAACACTGAAGCTTTCTTT.

The CDR3 spells CASRKTGDGNTIYF. CDR3 DNA: TGTGCCAGCAGAAAGACAGGGGATGGAAACACCATATATTTT. The chain couples TRBV6-1 to TRBJ1-3; 8 bases are shared with TRBD1. V gave up 6 bases and J gave up 3 bases; unmatched junction bases: 4. There are 14 residues in the CDR3. CDR1 is MNHNS, CDR2 SASEGT, per germline.

The chain employs TRBV19 and TRBJ2-7; 7 bases are shared with TRBD2. Germline V gives CDR1 LNHDA, CDR2 SQIVND (reference sequence). The CDR3 is 15 amino acids. The V segment lost 3 bases and the J segment 2 bases; nucleotides outside the gene matches: 7. The CDR3 coding sequence is TGTGCCAGTAGTATCAAAGCGGGACTTACCTACGAGCAGTACTTC. Protein product: CASSIKAGLTYEQYF.

The V gene is TRBV6-1, the J gene TRBJ2-5; D gene unclear. Trimming stripped 1 base from V and 5 bases from J, with 8 bases between. Germline CDR1 is MNHNS and CDR2 is SASEGT. CDR3 length: 13 residues. The CDR3: CASSEGRMETQYF. Here the CDR3 DNA reads TGTGCCAGCAGTGAAGGTCGGATGGAGACCCAGTACTTC.

The rearrangement joins TRBV5-4 to TRBJ1-1; TRBD1 might be the D (5 bases). This CDR3 is 15 amino acids long. Germline lookup yields CDR1 SGHNT and CDR2 YYREEE (reference sequence). The V end lost 4 bases, the J end lost 1 base, and 14 bases lay between the germline ends. DNA of the CDR3: TGTGCCAGCAGCCCTCGCTCGGGGGGGAACACTGAAGCTTTCTTT. Its protein is CASSPRSGGNTEAFF.

The gene calls are TRBV4-2 and TRBJ2-7; D is possibly TRBD1 (5 bases). The V end was cut by 0 bases, the J end by 1 base, with 7 bases between. The CDR3 is made up of 14 amino acids. Germline-derived CDR1 and CDR2 are LGHNA and YNFKEQ. The CDR3 loop reads CASSQEQASYEQYF. The CDR3 DNA is TGTGCCAGCAGCCAAGAACAGGCGTCCTACGAGCAGTACTTC.

Of note for this clone: The sample contains more than one DNA sequence encoding this CDR3. The chain carries TRBV2 and TRBJ2-5; the D is unclear. Trimming took 1 base from V and 1 from J, leaving 7 bases between them. Germline CDR1 reads SNHLY; CDR2 reads FYNNEI. This CDR3 spans 14 amino acids. In DNA, the CDR3 is TGTGCCAGCAGTGAAGGGCCATTCCAAGAGACCCAGTACTTC. Its protein is CASSEGPFQETQYF. The complete variable domain, with remaining parts taken from reference TRBV2 and TRBJ2-5, reads EPEVTQTPSHQVTQMGQEVILRCVPISNHLYFYWYRQILGQKVEFLVSFYNNEISEKSEIFDDQFSVERPDGSNFTLKIRSTKLEDSAMYFCASSEGPFQETQYFGPGTRLLVL.

This chain connects TRBV5-1 to TRBJ2-7; D uncertain. The germline V gene has CDR1 SGHRS and CDR2 YFSETQ. Trimming pared 0 bases from V and 0 bases from J, leaving 10 bases between. The CDR3 runs to 15 residues. This CDR3 reads CASSLDSTFSYEQYF. CDR3 sequence (DNA): TGCGCCAGCAGCTTGGACAGCACTTTCTCCTACGAGCAGTACTTC. The entire variable domain, with the rest obtained from reference TRBV5-1 and TRBJ2-7, is as follows: KAGVTQTPRYLIKTRGQQVTLSCSPISGHRSVSWYQQTPGQGLQFLFEYFSETQRNKGNFPGRFSGRQFSNSRSEMNVSTLELGDSALYLCASSLDSTFSYEQYFGPGTRLTVT.

J is TRBJ2-3 and V is TRBV5-4, with 7 nucleotides matching TRBD2. With 3 bases clipped from V and 0 bases from J, the junction kept 7 bases outside the gene matches. This CDR3 comprises 16 residues. From germline, CDR1 is SGHNT and CDR2 YYREEE (reference sequence). CDR3 sequence (DNA): TGTGCCAGCAGCTCTTCTAGCGGAACTAGCACAGATACGCAGTATTTT. Amino acid sequence: CASSSSSGTSTDTQYF.

V usage is TRBV19 and J usage is TRBJ2-3, with 9 bases aligning to TRBD1. This CDR3 is 15 amino acids long. Germline assignment: CDR1 LNHDA and CDR2 SQIVND (reference sequence). V lost 3 bases, J lost 2 bases, and 3 bases stayed unmatched. CDR3 sequence reads: CASSIGTGITDTQYF. CDR3 in DNA: TGTGCCAGTAGTATTGGGACAGGGATCACAGATACGCAGTATTTT. Full variable domain (rest looked up from reference TRBV19 and TRBJ2-3): DGGITQSPKYLFRKEGQNVTLSCEQNLNHDAMYWYRQDPGQGLRLIYYSQIVNDFQKGDIAEGYSVSREKKESFPLTVTSAQKNPTAFYLCASSIGTGITDTQYFGPGTRLTVL.

This sequence joins TRBV5-1 and TRBJ2-7, with a possible D match to TRBD2 (5 bases). Germline V gene lookup returns CDR1 SGHRS and CDR2 YFSETQ. This CDR3 has 12 amino acids. Trimming removed 4 bases at V and 4 bases at J, with 9 bases between. The CDR3 DNA is TGCGCCAGCAGCGAGGGTCCTTACGAGCAGTACTTC. The encoded protein is CASSEGPYEQYF.

Details on this clone: The same CDR3 arises from other DNA sequences in this sample as well. This sequence joins TRBV28 and TRBJ2-7; D not certain. V was cut by 2 bases and J by 3 bases, with 5 bases left in between. Germline lookup yields CDR1 MDHEN and CDR2 SYDVKM. The CDR3 contains 12 residues. The DNA of the CDR3 is TGTGCCAGCAGTTTAGTGGGCTACGAGCAGTACTTC. The encoded protein is CASSLVGYEQYF.

The chain combines TRBV7-2 with TRBJ2-3; 7 bases are shared with TRBD2. In germline, CDR1 is SGHTA, CDR2 FQGNSA. The V and J ends lost 5 bases and 5 bases, in that order; junction bases with no gene match: 10. The CDR3 covers 15 residues. The CDR3 reads CASSPYASGGDTQYF. The CDR3 DNA reads as TGTGCCAGCAGCCCGTACGCTAGCGGAGGAGATACGCAGTATTTT.

This chain uses TRBV18 with TRBJ1-2, with a possible D match to TRBD1 (6 bases). Trimming took 6 bases from V and 6 from J, leaving 20 bases between them. The CDR3 contains 15 residues. Germline CDR1 and CDR2: KGHSH and LQKENI. The CDR3 sequence is CASSPNRQGRNGYTF. The CDR3, as DNA: TGTGCCAGCTCGCCCAACCGGCAGGGGAGAAATGGCTACACCTTC.

The chain has TRBV4-1 and TRBJ1-5; D is perhaps TRBD1 (5 bases). Trimming took off 2 bases at V and 1 base at J, with 12 bases between the two ends. Germline-derived CDR1 and CDR2 are MGHRA and YSYEKL. The CDR3 totals 16 residues. CDR3 amino acids: CASSQIMAGSNQPQHF. The CDR3 coding sequence is TGCGCCAGCAGCCAAATTATGGCAGGGAGCAATCAGCCCCAGCATTTT.

The rearrangement links TRBV7-3 to TRBJ2-5; 8 bases fit TRBD2. V lost 3 bases and J lost 5; bases outside the gene matches: 8. There are 15 residues in the CDR3. Germline V gives CDR1 SGHTA, CDR2 FQGTGA. The CDR3 nucleotides read TGTGCCAGCAGCTTTGCCGGACTAGCTAGCGAGACCCAGTACTTC. Its protein is CASSFAGLASETQYF.

The J gene is TRBJ1-1, the V gene TRBV19, with D perhaps TRBD1 (5 bases). The CDR3 runs 12 residues. Trimming cost V 6 bases and J 1 base, with 6 bases left between them. Per the germline V gene, CDR1 is LNHDA and CDR2 is SQIVND (reference sequence). The CDR3 loop is CASRTENTEAFF. DNA of the CDR3: TGTGCCAGTAGGACAGAGAACACTGAAGCTTTCTTT.

The CDR3 sequence is CASSQLGGGGPSSYEQYF. The CDR3 bases are TGTGCCAGCAGCCAATTAGGTGGGGGTGGGCCGAGCTCCTACGAGCAGTACTTC. The rearrangement links TRBV4-2 to TRBJ2-7; D could derive from TRBD1 or TRBD2 (5 bases each). This CDR3 contains 18 residues. V dropped 2 bases and J dropped 0 bases, with 20 bases sitting between them. Per germline, CDR1 LGHNA and CDR2 YNFKEQ.

The chain carries TRBV28 and TRBJ1-1; perhaps TRBD1 as D (6 bases). CDR1 is MDHEN, CDR2 SYDVKM, per germline. The ends were cut back, 5 bases at V and 1 base at J, with 14 bases in the middle. The CDR3 length is 15 residues. CDR3 coding DNA: TGTGCCAGCAGTACCCAGGGGTTTGAGAACACTGAAGCTTTCTTT. It specifies CASSTQGFENTEAFF.

Turning to this clone: Other DNA variants within this sample encode the same CDR3. The chain recombines TRBV28 with TRBJ2-7, with D tentatively TRBD1 (5 bases). The CDR3 spans 13 residues. In germline, CDR1 is MDHEN, CDR2 SYDVKM. The V end was cut by 6 bases, the J end by 2 bases, with 11 bases between. The CDR3 loop reads CASREDRPYEQYF. The CDR3, as DNA: TGTGCCAGCAGGGAAGACAGACCCTACGAGCAGTACTTC.

V is TRBV28 and J is TRBJ1-2; D is undetermined. With 6 bases removed from V and 5 bases from J, the gap between germline ends came to 10 bases. CDR1 is MDHEN and CDR2 is SYDVKM in the germline V gene. This CDR3 has 12 amino acids. CDR3 protein: CASRLVGYGYTF. For the CDR3, the DNA is TGTGCCAGCAGGCTCGTAGGGTATGGCTACACCTTC.